The TCR beta chain under discussion was sequenced for a study of cytomegalovirus exposure and HLA in healthy donors. CDR3 length equals 13 residues. After removal of 6 bases from V and 5 bases from J, the junction contained 8 bases not matched to a gene. Germline V CDR1 and CDR2: GTSNPN, SVGIG (reference sequence). Use of 60 Vbeta and 13 Jbeta primers characterized the PCR. Original processing methods: Per a later analysis, the number of unique TCR beta chains was roughly 80 million, of which roughly 11 million were shared. Profiled with immunoSEQ multiplex PCR; TCRdb holds only in-frame clones, not every one. The V and J calls and clone size were taken over from that table, and D and trimming were inferred from the DNA. The sample holds 200,000 or so clones, roughly 84% seen once.

The specimen was PBMCs. The TCR comes from a woman aged 50 to 65 in good health and CMV-seropositive. The J gene is TRBJ1-1, the V gene TRBV30; 8 nucleotides align to TRBD1. In nucleotides, the CDR3 is TGTGCCTGTGCGAAGGACAGGGTGACTGAAGCTTTCTTT. Translation: CACAKDRVTEAFF.